The present T cell receptor beta chain was sequenced within a study of OX40 agonist ivuxolimab in advanced cancers. The wider study: Patients receiving dose escalation had hepatocellular carcinoma, melanoma, renal cell or head and neck cancer.

Study-wide results and caveats: Low normalized T-cell clonal expansion also characterized some of the nonresponders. At 0.1-3.0 mg/kg, partial responders had clonal expansion among the lowest observed.

As for this clone: No antigen is known for it.

Autoimmune disease history or systemic immunosuppression barred patients. The data were produced by immunoSEQ multiplex PCR, yet TCRdb's version contains in-frame clones alone and is incomplete. The repertoire consists of some 65,000 clones, with around 90% occurring once and the leading ten covering 0.38%. Germline assignment: CDR1 SGHRS and CDR2 YFSETQ. V was pared by 0 bases and J by 8 bases, with 20 bases between. This CDR3 spans 16 amino acids. The chain combines TRBV5-1 with TRBJ1-2, with D hard to call. This material consisted of CD4+ or CD8+ T cells sorted from blood, taken in a trial of the OX40 agonist ivuxolimab. The receptor comes from an adult with an advanced solid tumor such as melanoma, head and neck, liver or kidney cancer. CDR3 in amino acids: CASSLDFGQRVSGYTF. CDR3 coding DNA: TGCGCCAGCAGCTTGGATTTTGGGCAGCGGGTGAGCGGCTACACCTTC. Filled out from reference TRBV5-1 and TRBJ1-2, the complete variable domain reads KAGVTQTPRYLIKTRGQQVTLSCSPISGHRSVSWYQQTPGQGLQFLFEYFSETQRNKGNFPGRFSGRQFSNSRSEMNVSTLELGDSALYLCASSLDFGQRVSGYTFGSGTRLTVV.